The present T cell receptor (beta chain) was sequenced within a study of T cell responses to AZD1222 COVID-19 vaccine. Comment on this clone: What it binds is not known.

Some clones are missing from TCRdb's copy, which holds only in-frame ones; the method was immunoSEQ multiplex PCR. The table lists some 110,000 clones, 89% of them singletons, with 4.2% in the top ten. General study findings and limits: There were vaccine-associated CD4 TCRs across spike, dominant at 160-218 and 743-854.

The V gene lost 1 base and the J gene lost 5 bases, with 9 bases spanning the gap. There are 13 residues in the CDR3. The chain links TRBV12-3 or TRBV12-4 to TRBJ2-7; D is uncertain. Sequencing used peripheral blood, obtained on day 0 of AZD1222 vaccination. The TCR sequence derives from an adult in good health. The CDR3 bases are TGTGCCAGCAGTTTAGTGGGCCTCAACGAGCAGTACTTC. This encodes CASSLVGLNEQYF.